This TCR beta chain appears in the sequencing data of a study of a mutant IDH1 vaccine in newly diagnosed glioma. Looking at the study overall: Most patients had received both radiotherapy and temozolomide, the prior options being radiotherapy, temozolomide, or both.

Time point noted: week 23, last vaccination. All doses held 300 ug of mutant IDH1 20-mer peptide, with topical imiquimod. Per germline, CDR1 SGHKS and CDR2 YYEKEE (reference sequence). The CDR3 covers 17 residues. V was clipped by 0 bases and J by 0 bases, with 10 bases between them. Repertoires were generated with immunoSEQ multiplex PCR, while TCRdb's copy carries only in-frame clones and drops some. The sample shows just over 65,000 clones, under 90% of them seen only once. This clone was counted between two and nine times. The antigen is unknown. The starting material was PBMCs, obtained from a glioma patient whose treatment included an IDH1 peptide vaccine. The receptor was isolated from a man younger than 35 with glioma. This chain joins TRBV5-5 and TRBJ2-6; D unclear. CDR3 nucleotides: TGTGCCAGCAGCTTGGATAGGAAGGACTCTGGGGCCAACGTCCTGACTTTC. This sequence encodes CASSLDRKDSGANVLTF.